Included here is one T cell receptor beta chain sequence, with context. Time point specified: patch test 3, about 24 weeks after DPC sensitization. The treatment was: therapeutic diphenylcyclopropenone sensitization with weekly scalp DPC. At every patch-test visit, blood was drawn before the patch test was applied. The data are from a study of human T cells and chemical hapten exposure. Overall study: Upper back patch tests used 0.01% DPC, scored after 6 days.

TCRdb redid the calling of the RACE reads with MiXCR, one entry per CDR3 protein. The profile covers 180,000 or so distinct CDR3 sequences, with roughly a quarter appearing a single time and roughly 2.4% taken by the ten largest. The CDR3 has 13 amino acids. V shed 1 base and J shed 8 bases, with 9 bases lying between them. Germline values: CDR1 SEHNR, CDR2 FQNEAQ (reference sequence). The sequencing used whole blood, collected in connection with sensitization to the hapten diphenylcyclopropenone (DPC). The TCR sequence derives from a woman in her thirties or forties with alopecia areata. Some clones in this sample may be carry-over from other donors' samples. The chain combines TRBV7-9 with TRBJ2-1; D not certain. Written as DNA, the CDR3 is TGTGCCAGCAGCTTAGTGACCTGGGATGAGCAGTTCTTC. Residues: CASSLVTWDEQFF.